The 23 T cell receptor beta chains given below trace back to one sample, sequenced in a study of blood T cell repertoires in COVID-19. Libraries were prepared by immunoSEQ multiplex PCR; TCRdb keeps only in-frame clonotypes and omits some of them. The table has a few hundred thousand clones, about 86% seen once. Sequencing was performed on peripheral blood. These receptor sequences come from a person aged 70 to 85 with COVID-19, enrolled during active disease.

About this clone: One end of the junction is discordant with germline, which a read error may explain. The rearrangement joins TRBV7-8 to TRBJ1-1; 7 nucleotides match TRBD1. There are 12 residues in the CDR3. Germline V gene data show CDR1 as SGHVS and CDR2 as FQNEAQ. In DNA, the CDR3 is TGTGCCAGCAGCCATCCATCGACAGGGAAGCGTTTT. As protein: CASSHPSTGKRF.

V usage is TRBV18 and J usage is TRBJ1-1; TRBD1 might be the D (6 bases). Trimming pared 8 bases from V and 2 bases from J, leaving 24 bases between. Germline V gene data show CDR1 as KGHSH and CDR2 as LQKENI. The CDR3 totals 17 residues. CDR3 loop: CASTSTGQSPKNTEAFF. In nucleotides, the CDR3 is TGTGCCAGCACTTCGACAGGACAAAGTCCCAAAAACACTGAAGCTTTCTTT. The full variable domain, with the rest looked up from reference TRBV18 and TRBJ1-1, is NAGVMQNPRHLVRRRGQEARLRCSPMKGHSHVYWYRQLPEEGLKFMVYLQKENIIDESGMPKERFSAEFPKEGPSILRIQQVVRGDSAAYFCASTSTGQSPKNTEAFFGQGTRLTVV.

The chain couples TRBV11-2 to TRBJ2-7, with D hard to call. Germline CDR1 is SGHAT and CDR2 is FQNNGV. Trimming took off 7 bases at V and 2 bases at J, with 6 bases between the two ends. The CDR3 spans 11 residues. The DNA for the CDR3 is TGTGCCAGCACCCTTACCTACGAGCAGTACTTC. This encodes CASTLTYEQYF.

In the case of this clone: Additional DNA sequences in this sample encode the identical CDR3. The chain carries TRBV5-1 and TRBJ1-1; possible D gene TRBD1, 5 bases. Trimming left V 4 bases short and J 1 base short, with 8 bases between. Germline V gives CDR1 SGHRS, CDR2 YFSETQ. This CDR3 has 13 residues. The DNA for the CDR3 is TGCGCCAGCAGCCGCGGACAGAACACTGAAGCTTTCTTT. It translates to CASSRGQNTEAFF.

The chain has TRBV2 and TRBJ1-1; the D gene is possibly TRBD1 (6 bases). Germline V gene data show CDR1 as SNHLY and CDR2 as FYNNEI. The CDR3 has 15 amino acids. Deletions cut 8 bases from V and 0 bases from J, with 16 bases between. The CDR3 DNA reads as TGTGCCAGCCGGAACAGGGCACAAATGAACACTGAAGCTTTCTTT. The encoded protein is CASRNRAQMNTEAFF.

The genes are TRBV25-1 and TRBJ1-2; 10 nucleotides match TRBD1. Germline CDR1 reads MGHDK; CDR2 reads SYGVNS. The CDR3 sequence is 15 residues long. V dropped 6 bases and J dropped 7; count of bases not matched to a gene: 11. Written as DNA, the CDR3 is TGTGCCAGCAGGGGGCCGGGACAGGGGTTTCTTGGCTACACCTTC. Its translation is CASRGPGQGFLGYTF.

The chain uses TRBV12-3 or TRBV12-4 and TRBJ1-4; TRBD1 might be the D (6 bases). Trimming took off 6 bases at V and 12 bases at J, with 14 bases between the two ends. This CDR3 region has 12 residues. The CDR3 DNA follows: TGTGCCAGCAGGTTGGGGGCCGCGGAACTGTTTTTT. Amino acids: CASRLGAAELFF.

This clone was seen only a few times. This sequence joins TRBV19 and TRBJ2-5, with 12 bases aligning to TRBD2. The CDR3 runs to 15 residues. The J segment lost 4 bases and the V segment lost 2 bases, leaving 2 bases of the junction unmatched. Germline V gives CDR1 LNHDA, CDR2 SQIVND (reference sequence). The CDR3 DNA sequence: TGTGCCAGTAGTATAATGGGACTAGCGGGAGAGACCCAGTACTTC. It encodes CASSIMGLAGETQYF.

A remark on this clone: The same CDR3 arises from other DNA sequences in this sample as well. The V and J genes are TRBV28 and TRBJ2-7, with D uncertain. V lost 1 base and J 3 bases, leaving 4 bases between the germline ends. The CDR3 consists of 12 residues. Germline V gives CDR1 MDHEN, CDR2 SYDVKM. The CDR3 loop reads CASSLSGYEQYF. The CDR3 DNA reads TGTGCCAGCAGTTTATCGGGCTACGAGCAGTACTTC.

The chain combines TRBV7-6 with TRBJ2-1; 7 nucleotides align to TRBD1. The CDR3 has 17 amino acids. Germline CDR1 reads SGHVS; CDR2 reads FNYEAQ. With V trimmed by 4 bases and J by 0 bases, 9 bases remained unmatched. The CDR3 sequence: CASSSSGTESSYNEQFF. DNA of the CDR3: TGTGCCAGCAGCTCCTCCGGGACAGAGAGCTCCTACAATGAGCAGTTCTTC.

The rearrangement links TRBV6-2 or TRBV6-3 to TRBJ2-5, with a tentative D call TRBD1 (5 bases). The CDR3 runs 16 residues. Trimming left V 2 bases short and J 5 bases short, with 18 bases between. The germline V gene has CDR1 MNHEY and CDR2 SVGEGT. CDR3: CASSYTAFFRQETQYF. Here the CDR3 DNA reads TGTGCCAGCAGTTACACGGCGTTCTTCCGACAGGAGACCCAGTACTTC.

V gene TRBV7-2 combines with J gene TRBJ2-7, with D maybe TRBD1 (6 bases). Germline CDR1 and CDR2: SGHTA and FQGNSA. Deletions cut 4 bases from V and 0 bases from J, with 10 bases between. The CDR3 sequence is 14 residues long. Here the CDR3 DNA reads TGTGCCAGCAGCTCCAGGGGCGGCTCCTACGAGCAGTACTTC. It is translated as CASSSRGGSYEQYF.

The gene calls are TRBV28 and TRBJ1-4; D is unresolved. Germline V gene lookup returns CDR1 MDHEN and CDR2 SYDVKM. Between the trimmed V and J ends, which lost 6 bases and 8 bases, there was a span of 13 bases. This CDR3 region has 13 residues. The DNA of the CDR3 is TGTGCCAGCAGCCCAGGTGTACGAGAAAAACTGTTTTTT. Protein sequence: CASSPGVREKLFF.

The rearrangement links TRBV28 to TRBJ1-5, with D uncertain. Trimming stripped 5 bases from V and 6 bases from J, with 17 bases between. The CDR3 totals 15 residues. Per the germline V gene, CDR1 is MDHEN and CDR2 is SYDVKM. The DNA for the CDR3 is TGTGCCAGCAGTGCTCTCCACCGCGATTTTCAGCCCCAGCATTTT. Protein product: CASSALHRDFQPQHF.

The V gene is TRBV27, the J gene TRBJ2-3; 8 positions agree with TRBD1. The CDR3 runs to 15 residues. V was pared by 4 bases and J by 1 base, with 4 bases of the junction left unmatched. CDR1 MNHEY and CDR2 SMNVEV come from the germline V gene (reference sequence). The CDR3 coding sequence is TGTGCCAGCAGTTATTCGACAGGGGGCACAGATACGCAGTATTTT. Translation: CASSYSTGGTDTQYF.

The chain has TRBV6-5 and TRBJ2-7, with 8 positions matching TRBD1. Germline V gives CDR1 MNHEY, CDR2 SVGAGI. The trim removed 6 bases at V and 0 bases at J, leaving 10 bases unmatched. The CDR3 covers 16 residues. The CDR3 region is CASRYPGTGSSYEQYF. CDR3 nucleotide sequence: TGTGCCAGCAGATACCCCGGGACAGGTAGCTCCTACGAGCAGTACTTC.

The chain carries TRBV5-1 and TRBJ1-5; D is possibly TRBD1 (6 bases). Germline V CDR1 and CDR2: SGHRS, YFSETQ. The CDR3 consists of 14 residues. V was cut by 3 bases and J by 6 bases, with 13 bases left in between. The CDR3 loop is CASSSGGAGQPQHF. Written as DNA, the CDR3 is TGCGCCAGCAGCTCGGGGGGGGCTGGTCAGCCCCAGCATTTT. Combining the CDR3 with reference TRBV5-1 and TRBJ1-5 gives the whole variable domain KAGVTQTPRYLIKTRGQQVTLSCSPISGHRSVSWYQQTPGQGLQFLFEYFSETQRNKGNFPGRFSGRQFSNSRSEMNVSTLELGDSALYLCASSSGGAGQPQHFGDGTRLSIL.

The table lists this clone with a few counts. The V call is TRBV12-3 or TRBV12-4, the J call TRBJ1-2, with TRBD1 matching over 8 bases. The CDR3 consists of 13 residues. V lost 6 bases, J lost 5 bases, and 5 bases stayed unmatched. As DNA, the CDR3 is TGTGCCAGCAGATCAGGGGGCGGGTATGGCTACACCTTC. Translating gives CASRSGGGYGYTF.

The V gene is TRBV7-2, the J gene TRBJ2-2; maybe TRBD1 (5 bases). Trimming left V 0 bases short and J 8 bases short, with 13 bases between. This CDR3 spans 15 amino acids. Germline values: CDR1 SGHTA, CDR2 FQGNSA. In nucleotides, the CDR3 is TGTGCCAGCAGCTTAGCCACTTTTCAGGGAGGGGAGCTGTTTTTT. It specifies CASSLATFQGGELFF.

The rearrangement joins TRBV6-1 to TRBJ1-1, with D maybe TRBD1 (5 bases). Germline V gene sequence: CDR1 MNHNS, CDR2 SASEGT. V was clipped by 2 bases and J by 4 bases, with 14 bases between them. This CDR3 is built from 15 residues. The DNA of the CDR3 is TGTGCCAGCAGTGAATTGGAGGGGACGGGCACTGAAGCTTTCTTT. Protein product: CASSELEGTGTEAFF.

The genes are TRBV18 and TRBJ2-7, with TRBD1 identical over 9 bases. The J segment lost 0 bases and the V segment lost 8 bases, leaving 8 bases of the junction unmatched. Germline V gives CDR1 KGHSH, CDR2 LQKENI. The CDR3 consists of 15 residues. The CDR3 spells CASQFTGGASYEQYF. DNA for the CDR3: TGTGCCAGCCAATTCACAGGGGGCGCCTCCTACGAGCAGTACTTC.

The J gene is TRBJ2-5, the V gene TRBV5-6, with 7 nucleotides matching TRBD1. The V and J ends lost 0 bases and 7 bases, in that order; junction bases with no gene match: 3. Germline CDR1 SGHDT, CDR2 YYEEEE. The CDR3 has 13 amino acids. The CDR3 nucleotides read TGTGCCAGCAGCTTGGGACAGGGTGGGACCCAGTACTTC. Translation gives CASSLGQGGTQYF.

This CDR3 is CASSPMVSGAYNEQFF. The DNA for the CDR3 is TGTGCCAGCAGCCCGATGGTTAGCGGAGCCTACAATGAGCAGTTCTTC. The V and J genes are TRBV3-1 (or the pseudogene TRBV3-2) and TRBJ2-1; tentative D call: TRBD2 (6 bases). Germline V gene lookup returns CDR1 LGHDT and CDR2 YNNKEL (reference sequence). This CDR3 has 16 amino acids. Trimming pared 4 bases from V and 2 bases from J, leaving 15 bases between.